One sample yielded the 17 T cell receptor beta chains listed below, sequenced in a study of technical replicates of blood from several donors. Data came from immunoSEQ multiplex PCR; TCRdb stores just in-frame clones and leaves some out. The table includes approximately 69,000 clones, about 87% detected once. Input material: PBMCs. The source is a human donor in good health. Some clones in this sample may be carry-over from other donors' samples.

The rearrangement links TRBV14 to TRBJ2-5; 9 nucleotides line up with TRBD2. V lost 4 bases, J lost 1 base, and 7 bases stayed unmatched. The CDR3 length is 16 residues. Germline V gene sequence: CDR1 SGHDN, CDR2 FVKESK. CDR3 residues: CASSPLAGDLQETQYF. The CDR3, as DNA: TGTGCCAGCAGCCCCTTAGCGGGAGACCTCCAAGAGACCCAGTACTTC. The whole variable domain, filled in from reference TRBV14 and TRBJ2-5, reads EAGVTQFPSHSVIEKGQTVTLRCDPISGHDNLYWYRRVMGKEIKFLLHFVKESKQDESGMPNNRFLAERTGGTYSTLKVQPAELEDSGVYFCASSPLAGDLQETQYFGPGTRLLVL.

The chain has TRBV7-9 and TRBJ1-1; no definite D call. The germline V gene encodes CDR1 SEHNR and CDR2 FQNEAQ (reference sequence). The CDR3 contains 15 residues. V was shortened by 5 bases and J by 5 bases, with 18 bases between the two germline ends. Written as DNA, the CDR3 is TGTGCCAGCAGCCCCGGAGGCCCTCTCTGGACTGAAGCTTTCTTT. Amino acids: CASSPGGPLWTEAFF. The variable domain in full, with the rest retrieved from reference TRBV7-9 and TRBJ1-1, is DTGVSQNPRHKITKRGQNVTFRCDPISEHNRLYWYRQTLGQGPEFLTYFQNEAQLEKSRLLSDRFSAERPKGSFSTLEIQRTEQGDSAMYLCASSPGGPLWTEAFFGQGTRLTVV.

CDR3 coding DNA: TGTGCCAGCAGTGAAGCGCTGGGCGGAATATTAGGGGAAGAGTACGAGCAGTACTTC. This translates into CASSEALGGILGEEYEQYF. The gene calls are TRBV2 and TRBJ2-7; a possible D gene is TRBD1 (5 bases). CDR1 and CDR2 (germline): SNHLY, FYNNEI. This CDR3 is built from 19 residues. V lost 0 bases and J lost 4, with 25 bases in between.

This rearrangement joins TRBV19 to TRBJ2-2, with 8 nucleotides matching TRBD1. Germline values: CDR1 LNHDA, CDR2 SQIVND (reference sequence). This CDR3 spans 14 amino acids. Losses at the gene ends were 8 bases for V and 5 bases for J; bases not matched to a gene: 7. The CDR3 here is CASSGGRRTGELFF. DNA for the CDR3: TGTGCCAGTTCAGGGGGCAGGAGGACCGGGGAGCTGTTTTTT.

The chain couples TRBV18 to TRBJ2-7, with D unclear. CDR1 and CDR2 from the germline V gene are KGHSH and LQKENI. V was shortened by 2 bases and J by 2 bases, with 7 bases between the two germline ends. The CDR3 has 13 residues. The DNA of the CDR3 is TGTGCCAGCTCACCAGGCGGAACCTACGAGCAGTACTTC. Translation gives CASSPGGTYEQYF.

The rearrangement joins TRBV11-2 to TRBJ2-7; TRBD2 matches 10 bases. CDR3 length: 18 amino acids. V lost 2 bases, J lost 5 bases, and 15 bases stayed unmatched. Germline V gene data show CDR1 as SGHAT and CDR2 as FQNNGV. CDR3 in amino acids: CASSLIVRTSGLGDEQYF. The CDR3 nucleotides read TGTGCCAGCAGCTTAATTGTAAGGACTAGCGGCCTGGGAGACGAGCAGTACTTC.

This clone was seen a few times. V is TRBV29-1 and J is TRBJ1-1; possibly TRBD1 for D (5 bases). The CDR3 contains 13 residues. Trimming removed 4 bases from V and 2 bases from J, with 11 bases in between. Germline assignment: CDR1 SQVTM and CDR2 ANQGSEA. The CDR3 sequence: CSVVRGGNTEAFF. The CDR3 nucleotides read TGCAGCGTTGTTAGGGGTGGAAACACTGAAGCTTTCTTT. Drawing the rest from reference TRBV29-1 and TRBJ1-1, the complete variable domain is SAVISQKPSRDICQRGTSLTIQCQVDSQVTMMFWYRQQPGQSLTLIATANQGSEATYESGFVIDKFPISRPNLTFSTLTVSNMSPEDSSIYLCSVVRGGNTEAFFGQGTRLTVV.

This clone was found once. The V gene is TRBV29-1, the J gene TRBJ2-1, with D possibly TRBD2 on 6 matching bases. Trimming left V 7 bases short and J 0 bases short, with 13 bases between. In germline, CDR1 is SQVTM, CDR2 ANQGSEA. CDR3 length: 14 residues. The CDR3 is CSARERSSYNEQFF. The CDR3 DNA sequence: TGCAGCGCCCGGGAGAGGAGCTCCTACAATGAGCAGTTCTTC.

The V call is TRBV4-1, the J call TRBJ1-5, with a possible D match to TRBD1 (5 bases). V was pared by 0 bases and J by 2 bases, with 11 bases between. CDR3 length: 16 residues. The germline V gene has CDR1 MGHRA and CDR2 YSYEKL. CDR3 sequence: CASSQDYVRGNQPQHF. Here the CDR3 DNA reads TGCGCCAGCAGCCAAGACTATGTCAGGGGCAATCAGCCCCAGCATTTT.

The CDR3 loop reads CASSRDRGEQYF. CDR3 DNA sequence: TGTGCCAGCAGTCGGGACAGGGGCGAGCAGTACTTC. V is TRBV6-1 and J is TRBJ2-7; TRBD1 matches 10 bases. Germline V gene sequence: CDR1 MNHNS, CDR2 SASEGT. CDR3 length: 12 residues. J lost 6 bases, V lost 5 bases, and 1 base had no gene match.

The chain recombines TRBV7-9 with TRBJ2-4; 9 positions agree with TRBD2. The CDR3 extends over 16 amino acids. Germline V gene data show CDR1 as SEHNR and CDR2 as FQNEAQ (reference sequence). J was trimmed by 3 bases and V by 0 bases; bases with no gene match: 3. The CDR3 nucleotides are TGTGCCAGCAGCTTAGCTGGTAGCGGGAGCAAAAACATTCAGTACTTC. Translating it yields CASSLAGSGSKNIQYF. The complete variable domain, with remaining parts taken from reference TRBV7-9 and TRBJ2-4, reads DTGVSQNPRHKITKRGQNVTFRCDPISEHNRLYWYRQTLGQGPEFLTYFQNEAQLEKSRLLSDRFSAERPKGSFSTLEIQRTEQGDSAMYLCASSLAGSGSKNIQYFGAGTRLSVL.

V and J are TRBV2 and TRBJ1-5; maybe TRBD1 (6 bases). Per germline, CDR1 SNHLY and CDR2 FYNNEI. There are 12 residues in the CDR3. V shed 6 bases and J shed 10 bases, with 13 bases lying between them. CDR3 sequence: CASRDDRNPQHF. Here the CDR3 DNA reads TGTGCCAGCAGGGATGACAGGAACCCCCAGCATTTT.

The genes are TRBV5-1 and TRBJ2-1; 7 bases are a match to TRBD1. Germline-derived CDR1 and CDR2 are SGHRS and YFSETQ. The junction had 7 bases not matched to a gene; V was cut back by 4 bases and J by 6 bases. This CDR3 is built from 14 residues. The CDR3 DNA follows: TGCGCCAGCAGCGGGTGGACAGGATTCAATGAGCAGTTCTTC. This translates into CASSGWTGFNEQFF. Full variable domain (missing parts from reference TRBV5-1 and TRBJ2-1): KAGVTQTPRYLIKTRGQQVTLSCSPISGHRSVSWYQQTPGQGLQFLFEYFSETQRNKGNFPGRFSGRQFSNSRSEMNVSTLELGDSALYLCASSGWTGFNEQFFGPGTRLTVL.

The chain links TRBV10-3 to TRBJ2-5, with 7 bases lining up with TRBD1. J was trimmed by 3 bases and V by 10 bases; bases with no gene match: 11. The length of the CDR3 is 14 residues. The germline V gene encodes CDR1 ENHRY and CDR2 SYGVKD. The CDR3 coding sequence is TGTGCCACCCTTAGGGGGCCAAGAGAAGAGACCCAGTACTTC. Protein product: CATLRGPREETQYF.

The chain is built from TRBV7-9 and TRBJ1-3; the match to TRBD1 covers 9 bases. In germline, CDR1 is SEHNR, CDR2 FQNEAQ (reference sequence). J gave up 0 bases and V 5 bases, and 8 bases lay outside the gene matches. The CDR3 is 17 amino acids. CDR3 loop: CASSPWGQGSSGNTIYF. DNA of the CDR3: TGTGCCAGCAGCCCCTGGGGACAGGGAAGCTCTGGAAACACCATATATTTT.

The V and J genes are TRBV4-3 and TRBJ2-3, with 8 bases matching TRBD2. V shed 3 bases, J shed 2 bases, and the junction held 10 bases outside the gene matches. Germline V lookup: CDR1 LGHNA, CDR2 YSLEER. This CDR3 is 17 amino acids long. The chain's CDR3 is CASSQGIGGGYTDTQYF. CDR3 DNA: TGCGCCAGCAGCCAGGGGATCGGGGGGGGATACACAGATACGCAGTATTTT.

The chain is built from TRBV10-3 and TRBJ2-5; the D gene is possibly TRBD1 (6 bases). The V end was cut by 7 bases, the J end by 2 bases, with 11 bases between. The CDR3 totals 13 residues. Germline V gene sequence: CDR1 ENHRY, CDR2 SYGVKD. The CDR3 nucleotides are TGTGCCATCACCGGACAGTTACAAGAGACCCAGTACTTC. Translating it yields CAITGQLQETQYF.